This T cell receptor (beta chain) is from a study of blood T cell repertoires in COVID-19. Study-level background: PBMCs, B-cell-depleted T cells, or T cells were the source of the cDNA or gDNA that made up the material.

CDR3 length equals 14 residues. From germline, CDR1 is SGHTA and CDR2 FQGNSA. Trimming left V 1 base short and J 4 bases short, with 10 bases between. This table comes from immunoSEQ multiplex PCR, and its TCRdb copy is limited to in-frame clones, with some not included. The data contain around 1,800 clones, approximately 70% of them singletons. The rearrangement uses TRBV7-2 and TRBJ1-1; D is undetermined. This clonotype was sampled from a man in his sixties or seventies with active COVID-19. The specimen was peripheral blood. CDR3 nucleotides: TGTGCCAGCAGCTTAGTACGGACTGGCACTGAAGCTTTCTTT. Encoded protein: CASSLVRTGTEAFF.